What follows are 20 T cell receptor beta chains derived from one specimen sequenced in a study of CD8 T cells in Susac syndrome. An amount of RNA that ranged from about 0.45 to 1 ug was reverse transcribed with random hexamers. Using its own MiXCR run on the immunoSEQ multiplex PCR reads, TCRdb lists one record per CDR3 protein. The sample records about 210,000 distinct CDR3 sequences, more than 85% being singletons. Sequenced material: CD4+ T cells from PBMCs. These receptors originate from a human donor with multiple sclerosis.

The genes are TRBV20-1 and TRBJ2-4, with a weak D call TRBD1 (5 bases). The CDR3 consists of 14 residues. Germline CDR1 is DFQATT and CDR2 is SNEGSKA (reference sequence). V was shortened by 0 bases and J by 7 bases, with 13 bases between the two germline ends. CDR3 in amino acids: CSARDRAGWNIQYF. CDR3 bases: TGCAGTGCTAGAGATAGGGCAGGGTGGAACATTCAGTACTTC.

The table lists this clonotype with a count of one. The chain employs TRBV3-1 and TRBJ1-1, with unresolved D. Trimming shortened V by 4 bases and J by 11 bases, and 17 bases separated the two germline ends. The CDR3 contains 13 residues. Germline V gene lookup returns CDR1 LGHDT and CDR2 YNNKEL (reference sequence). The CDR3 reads CASSLDRPGGAFF. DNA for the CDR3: TGTGCCAGCAGCCTGGACCGACCGGGCGGCGCTTTCTTT. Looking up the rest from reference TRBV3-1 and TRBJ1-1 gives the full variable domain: DTAVSQTPKYLVTQMGNDKSIKCEQNLGHDTMYWYKQDSKKFLKIMFSYNNKELIINETVPNRFSPKSPDKAHLNLHINSLELGDSAVYFCASSLDRPGGAFFGQGTRLTVV.

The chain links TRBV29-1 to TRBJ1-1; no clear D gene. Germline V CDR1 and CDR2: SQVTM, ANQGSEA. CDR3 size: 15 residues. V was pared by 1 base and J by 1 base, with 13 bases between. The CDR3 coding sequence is TGCAGCGTTGAAGGTCCGGCGGTAGGGAACACTGAAGCTTTCTTT. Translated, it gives CSVEGPAVGNTEAFF.

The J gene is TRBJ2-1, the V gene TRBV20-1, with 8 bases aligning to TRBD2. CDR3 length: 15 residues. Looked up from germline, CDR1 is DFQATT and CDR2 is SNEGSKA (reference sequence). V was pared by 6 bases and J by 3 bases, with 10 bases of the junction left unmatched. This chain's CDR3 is CSARIPGLVYNEQFF. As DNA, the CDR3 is TGCAGTGCACGGATCCCGGGACTAGTCTACAATGAGCAGTTCTTC.

CDR3 bases: TGTGCCAGCAGCTTAGGACTGGGACAGGGGTCGAGGGGCTACACCTTC. Translated: CASSLGLGQGSRGYTF. The chain is built from TRBV7-8 and TRBJ1-2; 10 bases are shared with TRBD1. This CDR3 has 16 amino acids. Germline CDR1 is SGHVS and CDR2 is FQNEAQ. With 1 base clipped from V and 8 bases from J, the junction kept 10 bases outside the gene matches.

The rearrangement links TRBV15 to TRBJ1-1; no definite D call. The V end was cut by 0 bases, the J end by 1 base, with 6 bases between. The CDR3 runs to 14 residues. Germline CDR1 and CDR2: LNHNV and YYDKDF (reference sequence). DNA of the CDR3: TGTGCCACCAGCAGAGATTGGGGGAACACTGAAGCTTTCTTT. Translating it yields CATSRDWGNTEAFF.

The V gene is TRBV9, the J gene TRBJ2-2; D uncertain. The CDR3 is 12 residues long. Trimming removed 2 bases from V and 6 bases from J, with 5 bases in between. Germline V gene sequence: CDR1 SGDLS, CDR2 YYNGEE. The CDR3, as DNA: TGTGCCAGCAGCGTTTCCTCCGGGGAGCTGTTTTTT. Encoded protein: CASSVSSGELFF.

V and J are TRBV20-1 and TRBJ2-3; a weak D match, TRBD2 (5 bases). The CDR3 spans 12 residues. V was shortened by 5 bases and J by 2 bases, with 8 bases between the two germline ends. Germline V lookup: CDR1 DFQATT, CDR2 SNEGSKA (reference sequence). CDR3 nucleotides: TGCAGTGCTCACCGGGACACAGATACGCAGTATTTT. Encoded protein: CSAHRDTDTQYF.

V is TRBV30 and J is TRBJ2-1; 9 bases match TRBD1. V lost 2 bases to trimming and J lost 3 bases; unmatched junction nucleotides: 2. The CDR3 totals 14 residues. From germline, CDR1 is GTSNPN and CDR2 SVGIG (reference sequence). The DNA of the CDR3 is TGTGCCTGGAGTTTGGACAGGGGCTACAATGAGCAGTTCTTC. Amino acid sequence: CAWSLDRGYNEQFF.

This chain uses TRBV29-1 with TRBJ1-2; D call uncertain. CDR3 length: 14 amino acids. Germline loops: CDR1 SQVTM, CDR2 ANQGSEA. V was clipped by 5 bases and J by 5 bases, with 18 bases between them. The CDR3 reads CSVKSSRSTYGYTF. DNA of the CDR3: TGCAGCGTTAAGAGCTCCAGGTCGACGTATGGCTACACCTTC.

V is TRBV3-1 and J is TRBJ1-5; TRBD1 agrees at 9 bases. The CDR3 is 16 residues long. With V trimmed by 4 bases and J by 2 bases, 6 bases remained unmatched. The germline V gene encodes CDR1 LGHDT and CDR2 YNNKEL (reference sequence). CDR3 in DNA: TGTGCCAGCAGCCCGGGGACAGGGAATCGCAATCAGCCCCAGCATTTT. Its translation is CASSPGTGNRNQPQHF.

The CDR3, as DNA: TGTGCCAGCAGTTACTCCGGATATCAAGAGACCCAGTACTTC. As protein: CASSYSGYQETQYF. V usage is TRBV6-5 and J usage is TRBJ2-5; D is ambiguous. Trimming pared 0 bases from V and 2 bases from J, leaving 7 bases between. Germline V gene lookup returns CDR1 MNHEY and CDR2 SVGAGI. The CDR3 spans 14 residues.

DNA of the CDR3: TGTGCCAGCGAAAGAGACGCCGGGACAGGGACCTATGGCTACACCTTC. This gives the protein CASERDAGTGTYGYTF. V is TRBV9 and J is TRBJ1-2; TRBD1 aligns across 9 bases. CDR1 and CDR2 from the germline V gene are SGDLS and YYNGEE. Losses at the gene ends were 7 bases for V and 4 bases for J; bases not matched to a gene: 14. The CDR3 is made up of 16 amino acids.

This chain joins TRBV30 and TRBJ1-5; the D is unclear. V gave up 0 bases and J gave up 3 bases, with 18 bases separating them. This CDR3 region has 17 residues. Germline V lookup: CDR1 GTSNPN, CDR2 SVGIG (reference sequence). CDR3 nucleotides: TGTGCCTGGAGTGTACACAGCCCCCAACCAAACAATCAGCCCCAGCATTTT. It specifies CAWSVHSPQPNNQPQHF.

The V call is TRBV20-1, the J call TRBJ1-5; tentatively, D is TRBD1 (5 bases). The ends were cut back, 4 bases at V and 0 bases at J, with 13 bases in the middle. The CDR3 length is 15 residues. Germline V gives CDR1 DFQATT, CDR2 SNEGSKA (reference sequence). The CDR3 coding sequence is TGCAGTGCTATAATTTCAGGGTATAGCAATCAGCCCCAGCATTTT. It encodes CSAIISGYSNQPQHF.

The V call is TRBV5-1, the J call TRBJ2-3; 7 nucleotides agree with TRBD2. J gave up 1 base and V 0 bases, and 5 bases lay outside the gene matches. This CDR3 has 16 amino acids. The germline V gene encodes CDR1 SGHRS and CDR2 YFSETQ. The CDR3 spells CASSLASGVRTDTQYF. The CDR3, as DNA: TGCGCCAGCAGCTTGGCCAGCGGGGTGCGCACAGATACGCAGTATTTT. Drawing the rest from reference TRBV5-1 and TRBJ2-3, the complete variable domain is KAGVTQTPRYLIKTRGQQVTLSCSPISGHRSVSWYQQTPGQGLQFLFEYFSETQRNKGNFPGRFSGRQFSNSRSEMNVSTLELGDSALYLCASSLASGVRTDTQYFGPGTRLTVL.

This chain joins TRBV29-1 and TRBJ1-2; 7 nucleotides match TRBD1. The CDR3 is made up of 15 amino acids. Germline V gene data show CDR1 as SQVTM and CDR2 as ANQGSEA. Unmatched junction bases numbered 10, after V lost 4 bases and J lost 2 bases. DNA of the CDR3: TGCAGCGTTGGCTCCCGGGACAGAATCAACTATGGCTACACCTTC. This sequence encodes CSVGSRDRINYGYTF.

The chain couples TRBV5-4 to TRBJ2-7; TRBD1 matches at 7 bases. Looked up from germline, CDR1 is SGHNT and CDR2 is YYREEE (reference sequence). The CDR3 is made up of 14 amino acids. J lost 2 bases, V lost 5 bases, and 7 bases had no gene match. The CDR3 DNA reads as TGTGCCAGCAGACCCCGGGACAGCACCTACGAGCAGTACGTC. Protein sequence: CASRPRDSTYEQYV.

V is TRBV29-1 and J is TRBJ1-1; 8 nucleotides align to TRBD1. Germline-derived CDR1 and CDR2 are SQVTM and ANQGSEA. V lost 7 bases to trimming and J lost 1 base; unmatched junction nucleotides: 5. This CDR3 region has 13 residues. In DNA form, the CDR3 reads TGCAGCGGAGGACAGGGACCGAACACTGAAGCTTTCTTT. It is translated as CSGGQGPNTEAFF.

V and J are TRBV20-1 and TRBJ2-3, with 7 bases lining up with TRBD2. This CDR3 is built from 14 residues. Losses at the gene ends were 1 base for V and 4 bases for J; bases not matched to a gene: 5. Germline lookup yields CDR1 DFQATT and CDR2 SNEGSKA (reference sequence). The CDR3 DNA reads TGCAGTGCTAGAGGGGGAGGGCTTGCAGATACGCAGTATTTT. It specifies CSARGGGLADTQYF.